The present T cell receptor (beta chain) was sequenced within a study of cytomegalovirus exposure and HLA in healthy donors. Whole-study results and caveats: It has been reported that TCR beta sequences accurately predicted the HLA-A and HLA-B alleles of most subjects. Testing in vitro showed a few CMV-associated chains specific for CMV antigens.

On this clone itself: Its matching antigen is unknown.

In the PCR, 60 Vbeta and 13 Jbeta primers were used. Here immunoSEQ multiplex PCR was the method, and the copy in TCRdb shows in-frame clones only, minus some. The table lists roughly 79,000 clones, approximately 74% of them singletons. Input material: PBMCs. The TCR sequence derives from a woman aged 50 to 60 in good health and CMV-seropositive.

This CDR3 reads CASSFELYSYEQYF. CDR3 DNA sequence: TGTGCCAGCAGTTTTGAACTTTACTCCTACGAGCAGTACTTC. The V gene is TRBV28, the J gene TRBJ2-7; no clear D gene. V was pared by 3 bases and J by 0 bases, with 9 bases between. The CDR3 has 14 amino acids. From germline, CDR1 is MDHEN and CDR2 SYDVKM. Drawing the rest from reference TRBV28 and TRBJ2-7, the complete variable domain is DVKVTQSSRYLVKRTGEKVFLECVQDMDHENMFWYRQDPGLGLRLIYFSYDVKMKEKGDIPEGYSVSREKKERFSLILESASTNQTSMYLCASSFELYSYEQYFGPGTRLTVT.